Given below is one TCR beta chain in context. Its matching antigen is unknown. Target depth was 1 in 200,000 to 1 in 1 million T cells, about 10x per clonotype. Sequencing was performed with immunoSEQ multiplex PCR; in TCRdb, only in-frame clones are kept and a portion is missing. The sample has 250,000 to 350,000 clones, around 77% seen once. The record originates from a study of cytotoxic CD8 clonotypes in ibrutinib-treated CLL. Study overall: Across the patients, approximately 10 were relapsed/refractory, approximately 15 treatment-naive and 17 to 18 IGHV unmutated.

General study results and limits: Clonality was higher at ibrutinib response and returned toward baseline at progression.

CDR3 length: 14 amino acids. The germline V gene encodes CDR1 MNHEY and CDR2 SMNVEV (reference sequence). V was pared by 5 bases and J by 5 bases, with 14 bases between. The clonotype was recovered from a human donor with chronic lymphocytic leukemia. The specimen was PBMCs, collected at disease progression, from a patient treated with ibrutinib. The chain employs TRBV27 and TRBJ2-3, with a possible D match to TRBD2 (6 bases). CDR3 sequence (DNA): TGTGCCAGCAGTGGCGGGACTTATAAAGATACGCAGTATTTT. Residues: CASSGGTYKDTQYF.